The 27 T cell receptor beta chains below all came from one sample that was sequenced in a study of regulatory T cells in long-lasting Graves disease. The time point denotes: newly diagnosed GD, antithyroid drugs for less than 3 months. PBMCs were the source of the RNA used for TCR sequencing. Construction of the TCR beta libraries employed iRepertoire HTBI primers in conjunction with Arm-PCR of CDR3 regions. TCRdb re-called the multiplex PCR reads through MiXCR, storing one row per CDR3 protein. The repertoire has more than 400,000 distinct CDR3 sequences, less than 20% of them found once; the top ten carry roughly 10%. These sequences were also reported in another study, on T cells in Graves' hyperthyroidism and ophthalmopathy.

Sequences were derived from peripheral blood mononuclear cells (PBMCs), sampled at new diagnosis, from a patient treated with antithyroid drugs. These receptors all come from a woman aged 30 to 39 with Graves disease.

This clonotype was detected ten times or more. The junction departs from the called germline gene at one end, perhaps through a read error. V and J are TRBV28 and TRBJ2-1, with D tentatively TRBD2 (6 bases). The CDR3 is made up of 16 amino acids. Per the germline V gene, CDR1 is MDHEN and CDR2 is SYDVKM. CDR3 sequence (DNA): TGTGCCAGCAGTCCCCACTTGCGGGGAACCCTTTTGGCTATGAACTTC. Its translation: CASSPHLRGTLLAMNF.

This clonotype was observed many times. The chain recombines TRBV28 with TRBJ1-5; D perhaps matches TRBD1 (6 bases). The CDR3 runs 13 residues. Per the germline V gene, CDR1 is MDHEN and CDR2 is SYDVKM. The ends were cut back, 5 bases at V and 8 bases at J, with 13 bases in the middle. CDR3 sequence: CASSLGGGEPQHF. As DNA, the CDR3 is TGTGCCAGCAGTCTAGGGGGAGGGGAGCCCCAGCATTTT.

This clonotype showed up just a few times. The chain carries TRBV7-6 and TRBJ2-3; 9 bases line up with TRBD2. From germline, CDR1 is SGHVS and CDR2 FNYEAQ. CDR3 length: 17 amino acids. Trimming removed 4 bases from V and 0 bases from J; junction bases left unmatched: 8. This CDR3 reads CASSSKTSGDSTDTQYF. CDR3 nucleotide sequence: TGTGCCAGCAGCTCTAAGACTAGCGGAGACAGCACAGATACGCAGTATTTT.

The V call is TRBV9, the J call TRBJ2-1; a weak D match, TRBD1 (6 bases). V lost 0 bases and J lost 8, with 15 bases in between. Germline V gene sequence: CDR1 SGDLS, CDR2 YYNGEE. The CDR3 covers 15 residues. The CDR3 DNA reads as TGTGCCAGCAGCGTAGGAGGGACACCAGCGGATGAGCAGTTCTTC. Its translation: CASSVGGTPADEQFF.

On this clonotype: This may come from a read error, since a much larger clone is one base off. The chain links TRBV5-1 to TRBJ2-7; TRBD1 matches at 9 bases. The CDR3 consists of 15 residues. Germline V gene lookup returns CDR1 SGHRS and CDR2 YFSETQ. DNA for the CDR3: TGCGCCAACAGCTTGAACCTGGACAGGGGCTACGAGCAGTACTTC. Its translation is CANSLNLDRGYEQYF.

This clonotype showed up many times. The chain combines TRBV12-3 or TRBV12-4 with TRBJ1-1; no reliable D call. This CDR3 has 11 amino acids. Between the trimmed V and J ends, which lost 5 bases and 6 bases, there was a span of 7 bases. CDR3 region: CASSPGAEAFF. CDR3 DNA sequence: TGTGCCAGCAGTCCGGGAGCTGAAGCTTTCTTT.

The chain uses TRBV7-9 and TRBJ2-7, with 10 bases that match TRBD1. Germline CDR1 is SEHNR and CDR2 is FQNEAQ (reference sequence). This CDR3 spans 17 amino acids. With 5 bases clipped from V and 2 bases from J, the junction kept 12 bases outside the gene matches. The CDR3 nucleotides are TGTGCCAGCAGCCCCAACGACAGGGGGCTCCCTACCTACGAGCAGTACTTC. This codes for CASSPNDRGLPTYEQYF.

This clonotype has a handful of counts. V usage is TRBV15 and J usage is TRBJ1-5; TRBD1 matches 7 bases. The junction had 5 bases not matched to a gene; V was cut back by 0 bases and J by 0 bases. The CDR3 spans 17 residues. CDR1 and CDR2 (germline): LNHNV, YYDKDF (reference sequence). The CDR3 bases are TGTGCCACCAGCAGAGATCGGGGACAGAATAGCAATCAGCCCCAGCATTTT. Its translation: CATSRDRGQNSNQPQHF.

The chain links TRBV20-1 to TRBJ2-3; 7 nucleotides match TRBD2. This CDR3 is 19 amino acids long. CDR1 DFQATT and CDR2 SNEGSKA come from the germline V gene (reference sequence). V trimming: 2 bases; J trimming: 2 bases; junction bases outside the gene matches: 19. Here the CDR3 DNA reads TGCAGTGCTAGATCCCGTGGGGGGGGACTACCGATTATCACAGATACGCAGTATTTT. It is translated as CSARSRGGGLPIITDTQYF.

This clonotype was counted ten times or more. The chain's CDR3 is CASSPGLAGARWEQYF. In DNA form, the CDR3 reads TGTGCCAGCAGCCCCGGACTAGCGGGAGCGAGGTGGGAGCAGTACTTC. V and J are TRBV4-2 and TRBJ2-7; 13 bases are shared with TRBD2. Germline lookup yields CDR1 LGHNA and CDR2 YNFKEQ. After removal of 4 bases from V and 7 bases from J, the junction contained 10 bases not matched to a gene. The CDR3 is 16 amino acids.

This clonotype was found many times. This chain links TRBV18 with TRBJ2-7, with 7 bases identical to TRBD1. Unmatched junction bases numbered 4, after V lost 2 bases and J lost 0 bases. The CDR3 length is 15 residues. From germline, CDR1 is KGHSH and CDR2 LQKENI. The CDR3 protein is CASSPNRDSSYEQYF. The CDR3, as DNA: TGTGCCAGCTCACCAAACCGGGACAGCTCCTACGAGCAGTACTTC.

This clonotype was observed many times. The J gene is TRBJ2-3, the V gene TRBV4-2; D perhaps matches TRBD1 (6 bases). V was shortened by 4 bases and J by 1 base, with 15 bases between the two germline ends. This CDR3 spans 16 amino acids. Germline CDR1 LGHNA, CDR2 YNFKEQ. The CDR3 protein is CASSREGGDGTDTQYF. The CDR3 DNA reads TGTGCCAGCAGCCGAGAAGGGGGAGATGGCACAGATACGCAGTATTTT.

At least ten counts were recorded for this clonotype. V usage is TRBV11-2 and J usage is TRBJ1-1; 7 positions agree with TRBD1. Germline V gene lookup returns CDR1 SGHAT and CDR2 FQNNGV. CDR3 size: 14 residues. Losses at the gene ends were 0 bases for V and 8 bases for J; bases not matched to a gene: 6. The CDR3 loop is CASSLEIRDSEAFF. DNA for the CDR3: TGTGCCAGCAGCTTAGAAATCCGGGACAGCGAAGCTTTCTTT.

This clonotype was seen ten or more times. V is TRBV7-6 and J is TRBJ1-4; 8 bases map to TRBD1. J gave up 7 bases and V 4 bases, and 8 bases lay outside the gene matches. The germline V gene encodes CDR1 SGHVS and CDR2 FNYEAQ. The CDR3 loop spans 15 amino acids. CDR3 protein: CASSWGQAGGEKLFF. CDR3 bases: TGTGCCAGCAGCTGGGGACAGGCGGGCGGTGAAAAACTGTTTTTT.

Ten or more counts support this clonotype. V and J are TRBV4-1 and TRBJ2-5, with unresolved D. The CDR3 spans 14 residues. V lost 1 base, J lost 3 bases, and 9 bases lay in between. Germline V gives CDR1 MGHRA, CDR2 YSYEKL. CDR3 residues: CASSQVAREETQYF. The CDR3, as DNA: TGCGCCAGCAGCCAAGTGGCCAGAGAAGAGACCCAGTACTTC.

This clonotype was counted ten times or more. The chain couples TRBV29-1 to TRBJ2-3, with a weak D call TRBD2 (6 bases). There are 14 residues in the CDR3. The germline V gene has CDR1 SQVTM and CDR2 ANQGSEA. V was trimmed by 6 bases and J by 2 bases, leaving 15 bases between them. CDR3 region: CSVLGLAATDTQYF. Here the CDR3 DNA reads TGCAGCGTCTTAGGGTTAGCGGCCACAGATACGCAGTATTTT.

The J gene is TRBJ2-3, the V gene TRBV3-1, with D maybe TRBD1 (5 bases). Trimming pared 1 base from V and 6 bases from J, leaving 20 bases between. There are 17 residues in the CDR3. Germline lookup yields CDR1 LGHDT and CDR2 YNNKEL (reference sequence). The CDR3 is CASSQADRQPPRDTQYF. CDR3 DNA: TGTGCCAGCAGCCAAGCCGACAGACAGCCGCCGCGGGATACGCAGTATTTT.

Worth noting for this clonotype: A much larger clone differs from this one at a single base, so this may be a read error. The V and J genes are TRBV6-2 or TRBV6-3 and TRBJ2-5; 7 bases agree with TRBD2. The CDR3 sequence is 15 residues long. Germline CDR1 and CDR2: MNHEY and SVGEGT. J was trimmed by 4 bases and V by 11 bases; bases with no gene match: 16. The CDR3 loop reads CAGMWAGVSVETQYF. The CDR3 nucleotides read TGTGCCGGCATGTGGGCGGGAGTGAGTGTAGAGACCCAGTACTTC.

The chain uses TRBV6-1 and TRBJ1-4, with TRBD1 identical over 7 bases. Germline lookup yields CDR1 MNHNS and CDR2 SASEGT. CDR3 length equals 13 residues. Losses at the gene ends were 7 bases for V and 8 bases for J; bases not matched to a gene: 7. CDR3 DNA sequence: TGTGCCAGCACAGGGGGAGGTAGAGAAAAACTGTTTTTT. Translated: CASTGGGREKLFF.

On this clonotype: A much larger clone is a single base away; this may be a read error. This chain joins TRBV20-1 and TRBJ1-5; 7 positions agree with TRBD1. Germline assignment: CDR1 DFQATT and CDR2 SNEGSKA (reference sequence). The CDR3 is 14 amino acids. The CDR3 bases are TGCAGTGCTAGGGACGGACAGGCCAATCAGCCCCAGCGTTTT. Protein: CSARDGQANQPQRF.

The table lists this clonotype with many counts. The chain links TRBV6-5 to TRBJ2-1, with a possible D match to TRBD2 (7 bases). CDR3 length: 14 amino acids. Germline CDR1 is MNHEY and CDR2 is SVGAGI. Trimming pared 4 bases from V and 8 bases from J, leaving 15 bases between. The CDR3 DNA is TGTGCCAGCAGTTCCCGACTAGGGGGGGATGAGCAGTTCTTC. It is translated as CASSSRLGGDEQFF.

This clonotype was counted a few times. This chain connects TRBV15 to TRBJ2-7; D is perhaps TRBD2 (5 bases). Germline lookup yields CDR1 LNHNV and CDR2 YYDKDF (reference sequence). Trimming shortened V by 1 base and J by 0 bases, and 10 bases separated the two germline ends. CDR3 length: 15 amino acids. For the CDR3, the DNA is TGTGCCACCAGCAGAGGAGGGTTAAGCTCCTACGAGCAGTACTTC. The encoded protein is CATSRGGLSSYEQYF.

About this clonotype itself: This may stem from a read error, because a much larger clone lies one nucleotide away. V and J are TRBV2 and TRBJ2-1; no firm D call. The CDR3 consists of 14 residues. The ends were cut back, 5 bases at V and 7 bases at J, with 15 bases in the middle. CDR1 and CDR2 (germline): SNHLY, FYNNEI. The CDR3 nucleotides read TGTGCCAGCAGTTCTTGGTGGGAAGCGAATGAGCAGTTCTTC. Amino acids: CASSSWWEANEQFF.

This clonotype was seen repeatedly, ten times or more. This sequence joins TRBV6-1 and TRBJ1-5; D unresolved. The CDR3 runs to 13 residues. Trimming shortened V by 5 bases and J by 3 bases, and 8 bases separated the two germline ends. Germline CDR1 MNHNS, CDR2 SASEGT. DNA for the CDR3: TGTGCCAGCAGTCGCCCTAACAATCAGCCCCAGCATTTT. This gives the protein CASSRPNNQPQHF.

This clonotype was counted ten times or more. This rearrangement joins TRBV3-1 to TRBJ1-1; a weak D match, TRBD1 (5 bases). The CDR3 has 15 residues. Germline V CDR1 and CDR2: LGHDT, YNNKEL (reference sequence). Trimming pared 3 bases from V and 7 bases from J, leaving 18 bases between. The CDR3 bases are TGTGCCAGCAGCCACCAACTCAGGGCGGGGGTTGAAGCTTTCTTT. This codes for CASSHQLRAGVEAFF.

This clonotype occurred many times. The gene calls are TRBV6-2 or TRBV6-3 and TRBJ2-3; 15 bases match TRBD2. Germline trimming cut 3 bases from V and 0 bases from J; bases unmatched to any gene: 13. Germline V gene data show CDR1 as MNHEY and CDR2 as SVGEGT. The CDR3 is 21 residues long. The CDR3 bases are TGTGCCAGCAGTTATGGAGGTTCCACCGGGACTAGCGGGAGGAGCACAGATACGCAGTATTTT. It translates to CASSYGGSTGTSGRSTDTQYF.

This clonotype was observed a single time. Since a much larger clone is just one base distant, this may be a read error. V is TRBV6-1 and J is TRBJ2-5; D possibly corresponds to TRBD1 (5 bases). This CDR3 is built from 14 residues. Deletions cut 7 bases from V and 4 bases from J, with 16 bases between. Germline lookup yields CDR1 MNHNS and CDR2 SASEGT. The CDR3 reads CASTKGIPPETQYF. CDR3 coding DNA: TGTGCCAGCACCAAGGGGATCCCCCCAGAGACCCAGTACTTC.